This T cell receptor beta chain was retrieved from a study of T cell repertoires in cytomegalovirus infection. Study as a whole: Both CMV infection and a matching HLA type were indicated by public TCR beta signatures.

Study results and limitations: Adding up the frequency of public TCR beta families identified people who carried CMV plus the relevant HLA. There were HLA-C-restricted CMV-specific TCR beta clonotypes dominating the ex vivo response.

TCRdb reprocessed the reads via MiXCR and lists one record per CDR3 protein. The data show tens of thousands of distinct CDR3 sequences, over 3.5% seen once. In its sample, this clonotype was seen many times. As yet, its antigen is unknown. Germline CDR1 SGHTA, CDR2 FQGNSA. This CDR3 contains 14 residues. V was shortened by 3 bases and J by 9 bases, with 16 bases between the two germline ends. This receptor was taken from a human donor in good health (CMV status not recorded). Some clones in this sample may be carry-over from other donors' samples. The specimen was PBMCs. This sequence joins TRBV7-2 and TRBJ2-3, with D possibly matching TRBD2 (6 bases). CDR3 loop: CASSFRDSRGTQYF. CDR3 DNA sequence: TGTGCCAGCAGCTTCCGGGACTCCCGTGGGACGCAGTATTTT.